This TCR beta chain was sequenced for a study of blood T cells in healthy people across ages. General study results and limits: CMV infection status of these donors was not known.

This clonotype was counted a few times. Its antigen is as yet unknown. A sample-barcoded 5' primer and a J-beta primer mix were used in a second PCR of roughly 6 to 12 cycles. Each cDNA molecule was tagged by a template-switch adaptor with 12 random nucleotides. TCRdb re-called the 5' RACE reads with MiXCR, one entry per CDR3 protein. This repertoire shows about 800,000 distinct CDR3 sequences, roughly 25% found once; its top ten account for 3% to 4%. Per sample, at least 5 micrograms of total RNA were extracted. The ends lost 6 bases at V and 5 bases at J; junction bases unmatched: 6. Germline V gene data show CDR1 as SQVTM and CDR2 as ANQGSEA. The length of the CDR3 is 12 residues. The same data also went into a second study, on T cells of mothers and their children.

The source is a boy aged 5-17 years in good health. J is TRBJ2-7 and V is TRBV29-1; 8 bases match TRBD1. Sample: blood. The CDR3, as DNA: TGCAGCGTCACGACAGGGGTGGACGAGCAGTACTTC. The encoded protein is CSVTTGVDEQYF.